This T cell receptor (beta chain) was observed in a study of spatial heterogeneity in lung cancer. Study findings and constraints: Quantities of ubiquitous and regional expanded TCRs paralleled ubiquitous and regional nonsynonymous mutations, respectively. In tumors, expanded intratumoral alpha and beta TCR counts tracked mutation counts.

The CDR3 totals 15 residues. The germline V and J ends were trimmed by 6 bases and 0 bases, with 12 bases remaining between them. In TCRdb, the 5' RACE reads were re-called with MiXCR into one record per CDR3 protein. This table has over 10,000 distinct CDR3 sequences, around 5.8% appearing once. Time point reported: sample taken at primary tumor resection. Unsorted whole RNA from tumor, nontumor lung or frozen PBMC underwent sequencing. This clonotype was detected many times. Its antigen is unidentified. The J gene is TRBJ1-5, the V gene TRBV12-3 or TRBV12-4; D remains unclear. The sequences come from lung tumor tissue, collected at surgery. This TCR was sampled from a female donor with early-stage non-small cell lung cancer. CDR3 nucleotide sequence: TGTGCCAGCAGACCCGGACGTTTTAGCAATCAGCCCCAGCATTTT. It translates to CASRPGRFSNQPQHF.